The rows below give T cell receptor beta chains drawn from one sample of a study of OX40 agonist ivuxolimab in advanced cancers. The method was immunoSEQ multiplex PCR; TCRdb's version includes in-frame clones alone and lacks a portion of them. The table includes around 16,000 clones, around 60% detected once. This specimen was CD4+ or CD8+ T cells sorted from blood, taken in a trial of the OX40 agonist ivuxolimab. Every receptor here comes from an adult with an advanced solid tumor such as melanoma, head and neck, liver or kidney cancer. Both conserved end residues are part of each CDR3. The D gene is left open where the match is weak. Where a row states a size, it is once, few, many or the class of an expanded clone; other rows omit it.

J gene: TRBJ2-4
V gene: TRBV28
clone size: -
D gene: -
CDR3 DNA: TGTGCCAGCAGCCGTCAGACGGCGGCCAAAAACATTCAGTACTTC
CDR3 protein: CASSRQTAAKNIQYF

J gene: TRBJ2-7
V gene: TRBV11-2
clone size: -
D gene: TRBD2
CDR3 DNA: TGTGCCAGCAGCTTAGAAAACCCCGTATGGGGCGGGGGGGCCTTCTACGAGCAGTACTTC
CDR3 protein: CASSLENPVWGGGAFYEQYF

J gene: TRBJ2-5
V gene: TRBV11-2
clone size: medium-sized
D gene: TRBD2
CDR3 DNA: TGTGCCAGCAGCTTTAGCGGGGGGGAAGAGACCCAGTACTTC
CDR3 protein: CASSFSGGEETQYF

J gene: TRBJ2-7
V gene: TRBV7-8
clone size: once
D gene: TRBD2
CDR3 DNA: TGTGCCAGCAGCTATCACTTGGCGGGGGAAAACGAGCAGTACTTC
CDR3 protein: CASSYHLAGENEQYF

J gene: TRBJ1-3
V gene: TRBV11-2
clone size: -
D gene: -
CDR3 DNA: TGTGCCAGCAGACCGACAGGCTCTGGAAACACCATATATTTT
CDR3 protein: CASRPTGSGNTIYF

J gene: TRBJ2-6
V gene: TRBV4-1
clone size: -
D gene: -
CDR3 DNA: TGCGCCAGCAGCCAAACAGCCTCTGGGGCCAACGTCCTGACTTTC
CDR3 protein: CASSQTASGANVLTF

J gene: TRBJ1-2
V gene: TRBV7-9
clone size: medium-sized
D gene: -
CDR3 DNA: TGTGCCAGCAGCTCGAGCGCGGGTTATAACTATGGCTACACCTTC
CDR3 protein: CASSSSAGYNYGYTF

J gene: TRBJ1-1
V gene: TRBV5-3
clone size: -
D gene: -
CDR3 DNA: TGTGCCAGCAGCTTTCTAGCGACTGAAGCTTTCTTT
CDR3 protein: CASSFLATEAFF

J gene: TRBJ2-3
V gene: TRBV29-1
clone size: once
D gene: -
CDR3 DNA: TGCAGCGTTGAAGGCCTCCCGGGGGTGATGGGCACAGATACGCAGTATTTT
CDR3 protein: CSVEGLPGVMGTDTQYF

J gene: TRBJ2-3
V gene: TRBV7-9
clone size: -
D gene: TRBD2
CDR3 DNA: TGTGCCAGCAGCTCCCCGGGACTAGCGGGGGGGGAAGCAGATACGCAGTATTTT
CDR3 protein: CASSSPGLAGGEADTQYF

J gene: TRBJ2-5
V gene: TRBV4-3
clone size: -
D gene: TRBD2
CDR3 DNA: TGCGCCAGCAGCCAGGCGCTAGCGGGGGGCCTCCAAGAGACCCAGTACTTC
CDR3 protein: CASSQALAGGLQETQYF

J gene: TRBJ2-1
V gene: TRBV29-1
clone size: -
D gene: -
CDR3 DNA: TGCAGCGTTGAAGATCGTGGAGGGGACGTTCCCTCCTACAATGAGCAGTTCTTC
CDR3 protein: CSVEDRGGDVPSYNEQFF

J gene: TRBJ1-1
V gene: TRBV15
clone size: -
D gene: TRBD1
CDR3 DNA: TGTGCCACCAGCAGAGATGCCCGGGACAGGTTCTATTTT
CDR3 protein: CATSRDARDRFYF

J gene: TRBJ2-1
V gene: TRBV5-4
clone size: -
D gene: -
CDR3 DNA: TGTGCCAGCAGCTTCGGGACTCTTGAGCAGTTCTTC
CDR3 protein: CASSFGTLEQFF

J gene: TRBJ2-6
V gene: TRBV2
clone size: medium-sized
D gene: -
CDR3 DNA: TGTGCCAGCAGTGAATTCCGGAGGGTTGCCAACGTCCTGACTTTC
CDR3 protein: CASSEFRRVANVLTF

J gene: TRBJ1-2
V gene: TRBV5-4
clone size: medium-sized
D gene: TRBD1
CDR3 DNA: TGTGCCAGCAGACCCGCAGGGGGTGGCTACACCTTC
CDR3 protein: CASRPAGGGYTF

J gene: TRBJ1-2
V gene: TRBV28
clone size: -
D gene: -
CDR3 DNA: TGTGCCAGCAGTTTCAGGGTATCTGGCTACACCTTC
CDR3 protein: CASSFRVSGYTF

J gene: TRBJ2-7
V gene: TRBV10-3
clone size: -
D gene: -
CDR3 DNA: TGTGCCATCAGTGAGTCAGGGGCGAGGGAGCAGTACTTC
CDR3 protein: CAISESGAREQYF

J gene: TRBJ1-2
V gene: TRBV10-2
clone size: -
D gene: -
CDR3 DNA: TGCGCCAGCAGTGAGGCCCCAGGGTCTTACTATGGCTACACCTTC
CDR3 protein: CASSEAPGSYYGYTF

J gene: TRBJ1-1
V gene: TRBV27
clone size: -
D gene: -
CDR3 DNA: TGTGCCAGCAGTTTTGGGACGGGCACTGAAGCTTTCTTT
CDR3 protein: CASSFGTGTEAFF

J gene: TRBJ1-2
V gene: TRBV4-3
clone size: -
D gene: -
CDR3 DNA: TGCGCCAGCAGCCACCGGGCAGGGAGGAACTATGGCTACACCTTC
CDR3 protein: CASSHRAGRNYGYTF

J gene: TRBJ2-3
V gene: TRBV4-2
clone size: -
D gene: -
CDR3 DNA: TGTGCCAGCAGCTTTTGGGGGGCCATGGCGCAGTATTTT
CDR3 protein: CASSFWGAMAQYF

J gene: TRBJ2-7
V gene: TRBV4-1
clone size: -
D gene: TRBD1
CDR3 DNA: TGCGCCAGCAGCCAAGCCCCTAACACACAGGGGGAGCAGTACTTC
CDR3 protein: CASSQAPNTQGEQYF

J gene: TRBJ1-3
V gene: TRBV12-5
clone size: once
D gene: TRBD1
CDR3 DNA: TGTGCTAGTGGTTTTCAGGGGGCATCTGGAAACACCATATATTTT
CDR3 protein: CASGFQGASGNTIYF

J gene: TRBJ2-2
V gene: TRBV6-5
clone size: -
D gene: TRBD2
CDR3 DNA: TGTGCCAGCAGGACTAGCGGGGGGAACACCGGGGAGCTGTTTTTT
CDR3 protein: CASRTSGGNTGELFF

J gene: TRBJ1-6
V gene: TRBV19
clone size: few
D gene: -
CDR3 DNA: TGTGCCAGTAGTATAGGGAAGGGATGGAATTCACCCCTCCACTTT
CDR3 protein: CASSIGKGWNSPLHF

J gene: TRBJ1-1
V gene: TRBV5-1
clone size: -
D gene: -
CDR3 DNA: TGCGCCAGCAGATTTGAGAACACTGAAGCTTTCTTT
CDR3 protein: CASRFENTEAFF

J gene: TRBJ1-1
V gene: TRBV25-1
clone size: -
D gene: -
CDR3 DNA: TGTGCCAGCAGTCTACAGTCGAACACTGAAGCTTTCTTT
CDR3 protein: CASSLQSNTEAFF

J gene: TRBJ2-5
V gene: TRBV14
clone size: -
D gene: TRBD2
CDR3 DNA: TGTGCCAGCAGCCAAGAGGGACTAGTCGGGAGGAAGACCCAGTACTTC
CDR3 protein: CASSQEGLVGRKTQYF

J gene: TRBJ1-5
V gene: TRBV15
clone size: few
D gene: TRBD1
CDR3 DNA: TGTGCCACCAGCAGAGATCAGGGGGCCAGCCAGCCCCAGCATTTT
CDR3 protein: CATSRDQGASQPQHF

J gene: TRBJ2-7
V gene: TRBV5-1
clone size: once
D gene: TRBD1
CDR3 DNA: TGTGCCAGCAGCTTTGGTACAGGGGGAACCGAGCAGTACTTC
CDR3 protein: CASSFGTGGTEQYF

J gene: TRBJ1-1
V gene: TRBV10-3
clone size: -
D gene: TRBD1
CDR3 DNA: TGTGCCATCACCAAGGGACAGATAAACACTGAAGCTTTCTTT
CDR3 protein: CAITKGQINTEAFF

J gene: TRBJ2-2
V gene: TRBV28
clone size: -
D gene: -
CDR3 DNA: TGTGCCAGCAGTTTCAGGGGGAACACCGGGGAGCTGTTTTTT
CDR3 protein: CASSFRGNTGELFF

J gene: TRBJ1-4
V gene: TRBV6-1
clone size: -
D gene: -
CDR3 DNA: TGTGCCAGCAGTGACTGGGGTACTAATGAAAAACTGTTTTTT
CDR3 protein: CASSDWGTNEKLFF

J gene: TRBJ2-1
V gene: TRBV4-2
clone size: -
D gene: -
CDR3 DNA: TGTGCCAGCAGCCCGGAGGCGGGGGCCTCCTACAATGAGCAGTTCTTC
CDR3 protein: CASSPEAGASYNEQFF

J gene: TRBJ1-2
V gene: TRBV29-1
clone size: -
D gene: TRBD1
CDR3 DNA: TGCAGCGGTGGGCTCAGACAGGGAAAGACCTATGGCTACACCTTC
CDR3 protein: CSGGLRQGKTYGYTF

J gene: TRBJ2-7
V gene: TRBV7-6
clone size: -
D gene: -
CDR3 DNA: TGTGCCAGCAGCCTGCTTAGGAGCGAGCAGTACTTC
CDR3 protein: CASSLLRSEQYF

J gene: TRBJ1-2
V gene: TRBV7-8
clone size: -
D gene: -
CDR3 DNA: TGTGCCAGCAGCTTTAGGGTGGTAGATGGCTACACCTTC
CDR3 protein: CASSFRVVDGYTF

J gene: TRBJ2-2
V gene: TRBV4-1
clone size: -
D gene: TRBD1
CDR3 DNA: TGCGCCAGCAGCCCGAGGACAGGGGGCACCGGGGAGCTGTTTTTT
CDR3 protein: CASSPRTGGTGELFF

J gene: TRBJ1-2
V gene: TRBV27
clone size: -
D gene: -
CDR3 DNA: TGTGCCAGCAGTTTCGTCGGTGAAGCTAACTATGGCTACACCTTC
CDR3 protein: CASSFVGEANYGYTF

J gene: TRBJ2-3
V gene: TRBV27
clone size: -
D gene: TRBD1
CDR3 DNA: TGTGCCAGCAGTTCGACAGGGTGGACAGATACGCAGTATTTT
CDR3 protein: CASSSTGWTDTQYF

J gene: TRBJ1-1
V gene: TRBV11-2
clone size: -
D gene: -
CDR3 DNA: TGTGCCAGCAGCCCTGACAGGATGAACACTGAAGCTTTCTTT
CDR3 protein: CASSPDRMNTEAFF

J gene: TRBJ2-7
V gene: TRBV15
clone size: medium-sized
D gene: -
CDR3 DNA: TGTGCCACCAGCCCCCAACGCGGGTGGGACGAGCAGTACTTC
CDR3 protein: CATSPQRGWDEQYF

J gene: TRBJ1-1
V gene: TRBV7-2
clone size: few
D gene: -
CDR3 DNA: TGTGCCAGCAGCTTAATGCCAGGAAACACTGAAGCTTTCTTT
CDR3 protein: CASSLMPGNTEAFF

J gene: TRBJ1-5
V gene: TRBV4-2
clone size: large
D gene: TRBD1
CDR3 DNA: TGTGCCAGCAGCCAAGATCAGGGGGTTGGCCAGCCCCAGCATTTT
CDR3 protein: CASSQDQGVGQPQHF

J gene: TRBJ2-7
V gene: TRBV7-7
clone size: medium-sized
D gene: TRBD1
CDR3 DNA: TGTGCCAGCAGCTTGGGACAGGGCCACTACGAGCAGTACTTC
CDR3 protein: CASSLGQGHYEQYF

J gene: TRBJ2-1
V gene: TRBV4-2
clone size: -
D gene: TRBD1
CDR3 DNA: TGTGCCAGCAGCCATGTTTCGGGACAGGGTCACAATGAGCAGTTCTTC
CDR3 protein: CASSHVSGQGHNEQFF

J gene: TRBJ2-5
V gene: TRBV10-2
clone size: -
D gene: TRBD1
CDR3 DNA: TGCGCCAGCAGTGAGACAGGGGCGGGAGAGACCCAGTACTTC
CDR3 protein: CASSETGAGETQYF

J gene: TRBJ1-4
V gene: TRBV4-3
clone size: -
D gene: -
CDR3 DNA: TGCGCCAGCAGCCAAGATCGAGGGTATGAAAAACTGTTTTTT
CDR3 protein: CASSQDRGYEKLFF

J gene: TRBJ2-5
V gene: TRBV29-1
clone size: -
D gene: -
CDR3 DNA: TGCAGCGTTGAAATACGCCTTGGTGAGACCCAGTACTTC
CDR3 protein: CSVEIRLGETQYF

J gene: TRBJ1-4
V gene: TRBV9
clone size: once
D gene: -
CDR3 DNA: TGTGCCAGCAGCGTAGGAGGGGCAACTAATGAAAAACTGTTTTTT
CDR3 protein: CASSVGGATNEKLFF

J gene: TRBJ2-6
V gene: TRBV5-4
clone size: -
D gene: -
CDR3 DNA: TGTGCCAGCAGCTTCCAGGGAGGCAACGTCCTGACTTTC
CDR3 protein: CASSFQGGNVLTF

J gene: TRBJ2-5
V gene: TRBV5-8
clone size: few
D gene: -
CDR3 DNA: TGTGCCAGCAGCTTGTTCGGGTGGGAGACCCAGTACTTC
CDR3 protein: CASSLFGWETQYF

J gene: TRBJ2-2
V gene: TRBV19
clone size: -
D gene: -
CDR3 DNA: TGTGCCAGTAGTATTGGGCTCACCGGGGAGCTGTTTTTT
CDR3 protein: CASSIGLTGELFF

J gene: TRBJ2-2
V gene: TRBV29-1
clone size: -
D gene: -
CDR3 DNA: TGCAGCGTCGCTGAGACTCTTTCCGGGGAGCTGTTTTTT
CDR3 protein: CSVAETLSGELFF

J gene: TRBJ1-1
V gene: TRBV19
clone size: -
D gene: -
CDR3 DNA: TGTGCCAGTATGGCAGGGCTGAAGACTGAAGCTTTCTTT
CDR3 protein: CASMAGLKTEAFF

J gene: TRBJ2-7
V gene: TRBV15
clone size: -
D gene: TRBD1
CDR3 DNA: TGTGCCACCAGCAGAGGCCGGGACAGAACCTACGAGCAGTACTTC
CDR3 protein: CATSRGRDRTYEQYF